These 2 T cell receptor beta chains were sequenced from one sample in a study of beta chain features in type 1 diabetes. Reverse transcribing all isolated RNA meant expressed TCRB transcripts were sequenced. Data came from immunoSEQ multiplex PCR; TCRdb stores just in-frame clones and leaves some out. The top ten hold about 0.044% of the sample, which has almost 350,000 clones, less than 20% seen once. Sequencing used naive CD4+ T cells from blood. These TCRs come from a woman aged 18-35 years in good health.

This clone came up once. The chain recombines TRBV7-2 with TRBJ2-1; 8 nucleotides align to TRBD2. Germline trimming cut 7 bases from V and 3 bases from J; bases unmatched to any gene: 8. This CDR3 is built from 15 residues. Germline V gene data show CDR1 as SGHTA and CDR2 as FQGNSA. Here the CDR3 reads CASTSGGSLYNEQFF. As DNA, the CDR3 is TGTGCCAGCACAAGCGGGGGATCTCTCTACAATGAGCAGTTCTTC.

The chain couples TRBV11-3 to TRBJ2-5; the D gene is possibly TRBD2 (6 bases). Germline CDR1 SGHNT, CDR2 YENEEA. V lost 5 bases and J 2 bases, leaving 12 bases between the germline ends. CDR3 length: 14 residues. The CDR3 DNA reads as TGTGCCAGCAGCCTTTGGCGGGGACAAGAGACCCAGTACTTC. Amino acids: CASSLWRGQETQYF.